The subject of this entry is one T cell receptor beta chain. Its specificity is unknown. Sequencing was performed with immunoSEQ multiplex PCR; in TCRdb, only in-frame clones are kept and a portion is missing. The sample lists 140,000 to 150,000 clones, roughly 91% seen once, with less than 2% in the top ten. The sample belongs to a study of T cell responses to AZD1222 COVID-19 vaccine. Findings of the study overall: Sampled repertoires all dated from after the peak T cell response.

V lost 1 base to trimming and J lost 4 bases, with 10 bases between them. Germline assignment: CDR1 LGHDT and CDR2 YNNKEL (reference sequence). The CDR3 has 14 amino acids. The J gene is TRBJ1-1, the V gene TRBV3-1 (or the pseudogene TRBV3-2); the D is unclear. Sequences were derived from peripheral blood, sampled 28 days after the second AZD1222 dose. The sequence was obtained from an adult who received the AZD1222 COVID-19 vaccine. CDR3 sequence reads: CASSQVPTGTEAFF. The CDR3 DNA reads as TGTGCCAGCAGCCAAGTGCCCACGGGCACTGAAGCTTTCTTT.